This TCR beta chain emerged from a study of T cell responses to AZD1222 COVID-19 vaccine. Analyses pooled second doses at about 4 or about 12 weeks. Assay used: immunoSEQ multiplex PCR; TCRdb lists only in-frame clones, some missing. The data hold 150,000 to 200,000 clones, with under 95% observed a single time. This clone occurred once. Its cognate antigen is unknown. With 6 bases removed from V and 2 bases from J, the gap between germline ends came to 6 bases. CDR1 and CDR2 from the germline V gene are MNHEY and SMNVEV (reference sequence). The CDR3 length is 12 residues. Study findings and constraints: Recipients of AZD1222 seropositive at baseline numbered only 5 to 7. Variant regions that are unmutated are reportedly the target of nearly half of spike-specific TCRs. Among the donors, most were white British and more were female, and clonal diversity was possibly underestimated.

The TCR comes from an adult who received the AZD1222 COVID-19 vaccine. Here the sequenced sample was peripheral blood, taken 28 days after the second AZD1222 dose. The chain uses TRBV27 and TRBJ2-3; D is unclear. The CDR3 DNA reads as TGTGCCAGCAGCTCTCACACAGATACGCAGTATTTT. Protein: CASSSHTDTQYF.